The present T cell receptor beta chain was sequenced within a study of blood T cell repertoires in COVID-19. Across the study: The United States, Italy and Spain supplied acute and convalescent COVID-19 samples. Sources were T cells, B-cell-depleted T cells, or PBMCs; the material itself was cDNA or gDNA.

Patients of the Seattle cohort, enrolled during active infection, were followed longitudinally. The germline V gene has CDR1 MNHEY and CDR2 SVGAGI. The CDR3 totals 14 residues. The ends were cut back, 2 bases at V and 7 bases at J, with 15 bases in the middle. Under the authors' procedure: Scientists estimated how many nucleated cells there were by amplifying reference gene primers. Assay: immunoSEQ multiplex PCR; the TCRdb copy retains only in-frame clones and omits some. The V and J calls and clone size were taken over from that table, and D and trimming were inferred from the DNA. The sample holds about 24,000 clones; approximately 88% are singletons and the top ten take about 25%.

The sequence was obtained from a man in his sixties or seventies with COVID-19, enrolled during active disease. The V call is TRBV6-5, the J call TRBJ2-7, with a possible D match to TRBD1 (6 bases). Sequencing was performed on peripheral blood. CDR3 region: CASSYLTGLGEQYF. In nucleotides, the CDR3 is TGTGCCAGCAGTTACCTTACAGGGCTGGGGGAGCAGTACTTC.